The 19 T cell receptor beta chains in this list originate from one sample, sequenced in a study of PD-L1 blockade in urothelial cancer. Using immunoSEQ multiplex PCR, the repertoire was profiled, and TCRdb retains in-frame clones only, with some absent. The table includes about 91,000 clones, around four fifths detected once. Time point: peripheral blood 6 weeks after treatment start. Sequenced material: PBMCs, taken around atezolizumab (anti-PD-L1) treatment. The source of these receptors is a man in his 70s with urothelial cancer.

The CDR3, as DNA: TGTGCCATCCGGACGGGGGGGGGCACAGATACGCAGTATTTT. Amino acid sequence: CAIRTGGGTDTQYF. The rearrangement links TRBV2 to TRBJ2-3; 8 bases are a match to TRBD2. Looked up from germline, CDR1 is SNHLY and CDR2 is FYNNEI. After removal of 10 bases from V and 1 base from J, the junction contained 7 bases not matched to a gene. The CDR3 contains 14 residues.

The chain is built from TRBV5-6 and TRBJ2-7, with 8 bases lining up with TRBD1. From germline, CDR1 is SGHDT and CDR2 YYEEEE. After removal of 4 bases from V and 6 bases from J, the junction contained 9 bases not matched to a gene. CDR3 size: 14 residues. CDR3 nucleotide sequence: TGTGCCAGCAGCAGGAGGACAGGGAAGCGCGAGCAGTACTTC. Protein: CASSRRTGKREQYF.

The V and J genes are TRBV5-1 and TRBJ1-1, with TRBD1 identical over 8 bases. Germline trimming cut 1 base from V and 4 bases from J; bases unmatched to any gene: 9. CDR1 SGHRS and CDR2 YFSETQ come from the germline V gene. This CDR3 comprises 16 residues. The CDR3 DNA reads as TGCGCCAGCAGCTTGCAGGGGGCAAGGATGGGCACTGAAGCTTTCTTT. Protein sequence: CASSLQGARMGTEAFF.

This chain connects TRBV7-3 to TRBJ2-5; 7 nucleotides align to TRBD1. The CDR3 is 13 amino acids. From germline, CDR1 is SGHTA and CDR2 FQGTGA. Germline trimming cut 5 bases from V and 3 bases from J; bases unmatched to any gene: 3. This CDR3 is CASSLGQKETQYF. In DNA form, the CDR3 reads TGTGCCAGCAGCCTGGGACAGAAAGAGACCCAGTACTTC.

The DNA of the CDR3 is TGTGCCAGCAGCTCTGGGGACAGGGAAAAACTGTTTTTT. This codes for CASSSGDREKLFF. The V gene is TRBV25-1, the J gene TRBJ1-4, with 8 bases identical to TRBD1. Germline loops: CDR1 MGHDK, CDR2 SYGVNS. This CDR3 has 13 residues. V was clipped by 6 bases and J by 8 bases; unmatched bases: 5.

The rearrangement joins TRBV30 to TRBJ2-1, with 9 bases lining up with TRBD2. J was trimmed by 3 bases and V by 2 bases; bases with no gene match: 5. The CDR3 loop spans 15 amino acids. Germline loops: CDR1 GTSNPN, CDR2 SVGIG (reference sequence). The CDR3 protein is CAWSSGTSLYNEQFF. CDR3 DNA sequence: TGTGCCTGGAGTAGCGGGACTAGCCTCTACAATGAGCAGTTCTTC.

The CDR3 region has the DNA TGTGCCAGCAGTTTCTTCGGTGGTGAAGCTTTCTTT. It codes for CASSFFGGEAFF. This chain connects TRBV27 to TRBJ1-1, with D unresolved. CDR1 is MNHEY and CDR2 is SMNVEV in the germline V gene (reference sequence). The CDR3 has 12 amino acids. V lost 3 bases, J lost 7 bases, and 9 bases lay in between.

The CDR3 region is CASSLVVTGEWRWDEKLFF. For the CDR3, the DNA is TGTGCCAGCAGCTTAGTGGTGACAGGGGAATGGCGCTGGGATGAAAAACTGTTTTTT. This chain links TRBV7-9 with TRBJ1-4, with 8 bases that match TRBD1. Looked up from germline, CDR1 is SEHNR and CDR2 is FQNEAQ (reference sequence). This CDR3 comprises 19 residues. Unmatched junction bases numbered 16, after V lost 1 base and J lost 6 bases.

This clone appeared a single time. The rearrangement links TRBV18 to TRBJ1-3, with no clear D. The V end was cut by 4 bases, the J end by 0 bases, with 16 bases between. This CDR3 is 17 amino acids long. Germline V gene sequence: CDR1 KGHSH, CDR2 LQKENI. In DNA, the CDR3 is TGTGCCAGCTCACTCCGCGGAGGGTACTCCTCTGGAAACACCATATATTTT. Amino acids: CASSLRGGYSSGNTIYF.

The J gene is TRBJ1-1, the V gene TRBV5-5, with D possibly matching TRBD1 (5 bases). CDR3 length: 16 residues. Germline CDR1 is SGHKS and CDR2 is YYEKEE (reference sequence). V shed 4 bases and J shed 5 bases, with 21 bases lying between them. The DNA of the CDR3 is TGTGCCAGCAGCACCCTTCGACAGAGGCCGAGGACTGAAGCTTTCTTT. It translates to CASSTLRQRPRTEAFF.

This chain connects TRBV6-5 to TRBJ1-1, with 8 bases matching TRBD1. Looked up from germline, CDR1 is MNHEY and CDR2 is SVGAGI. Trimming cost V 5 bases and J 2 bases; bases outside gene matches: 7. The length of the CDR3 is 15 residues. Here the CDR3 DNA reads TGTGCCAGCAGTCGAGACAGGGGTAGTAACACTGAAGCTTTCTTT. As protein: CASSRDRGSNTEAFF.

The chain employs TRBV19 and TRBJ1-2, with 9 bases fitting TRBD1. V was pared by 7 bases and J by 6 bases, with 3 bases of the junction left unmatched. The CDR3 is made up of 12 amino acids. Looked up from germline, CDR1 is LNHDA and CDR2 is SQIVND (reference sequence). CDR3 bases: TGTGCCAGTAATGACAGGGGGGATGGCTACACCTTC. Its protein is CASNDRGDGYTF.

The rearrangement links TRBV2 to TRBJ1-1, with D unresolved. Germline CDR1 and CDR2: SNHLY and FYNNEI. The CDR3 loop spans 13 amino acids. Trimming took 6 bases from V and 2 from J, leaving 10 bases between them. The CDR3 sequence is CASRFTANTEAFF. DNA of the CDR3: TGTGCCAGCAGGTTTACAGCCAACACTGAAGCTTTCTTT.

The V gene is TRBV2, the J gene TRBJ1-5; the D gene is possibly TRBD1 (5 bases). The CDR3 is made up of 14 amino acids. The V end was cut by 3 bases, the J end by 5 bases, with 11 bases between. CDR1 is SNHLY and CDR2 is FYNNEI in the germline V gene. The chain's CDR3 is CASSDRVPYQPQHF. The CDR3 nucleotides read TGTGCCAGCAGTGACAGGGTCCCTTATCAGCCCCAGCATTTT.

The rearrangement uses TRBV15 and TRBJ2-3; 9 nucleotides match TRBD2. V lost 3 bases and J lost 3; bases outside the gene matches: 7. CDR3 size: 16 residues. The germline V gene has CDR1 LNHNV and CDR2 YYDKDF (reference sequence). The CDR3 sequence: CATSRGGSGSTDTQYF. For the CDR3, the DNA is TGTGCCACCAGCAGGGGGGGTAGCGGGAGTACAGATACGCAGTATTTT.

This clone was recorded a few times. The J gene is TRBJ1-1, the V gene TRBV9; D ambiguous. Germline-derived CDR1 and CDR2 are SGDLS and YYNGEE. The CDR3 runs to 13 residues. The V gene lost 1 base and the J gene lost 6 bases, with 10 bases spanning the gap. CDR3 loop: CASSVSFGAEAFF. The CDR3 nucleotides are TGTGCCAGCAGCGTATCCTTCGGGGCTGAAGCTTTCTTT.

The chain has TRBV15 and TRBJ2-2; 9 nucleotides align to TRBD1. Losses at the gene ends were 1 base for V and 3 bases for J; bases not matched to a gene: 0. The CDR3 extends over 15 amino acids. Germline V gene data show CDR1 as LNHNV and CDR2 as YYDKDF (reference sequence). The CDR3 DNA follows: TGTGCCACCAGCAGAGGGGACAGGGACACCGGGGAGCTGTTTTTT. Translation: CATSRGDRDTGELFF.

The chain uses TRBV2 and TRBJ1-1, with 8 positions matching TRBD1. Germline CDR1 SNHLY, CDR2 FYNNEI. This CDR3 spans 12 amino acids. The CDR3 DNA reads as TGTGGAAGCAGGGGGCGAGGAACTGAAGCTTTCTTT. It translates to CGSRGRGTEAFF.

The chain carries TRBV29-1 and TRBJ2-7; the D is unclear. The length of the CDR3 is 15 residues. Germline CDR1 and CDR2: SQVTM and ANQGSEA. Trimming removed 4 bases at V and 4 bases at J, with 20 bases between. The CDR3 region has the DNA TGCAGCGTTGTGGTCCCGGTCGGGTGGCGGTACGAGCAGTACTTC. It translates to CSVVVPVGWRYEQYF.